These T cell receptor beta chains were read from a single sample in a study of T-cell reconstitution after alpha-beta-depleted transplantation in children. Using its own MiXCR run on the PCR reads, TCRdb lists one record per CDR3 protein. The repertoire includes approximately 6,000 distinct CDR3 sequences, roughly 15% of them detected once, and around 80% sits in the top ten. Sequenced here: PBMCs, mostly from graft donor cells, sampled 180 days after TCRalphabeta/CD19-depleted stem cell transplant. The source of these receptors is a patient younger than 10 who had a stem cell transplant for inherited bone marrow failure, so the T cells may come from the graft donor. CDR3s include the opening cysteine and the closing phenylalanine or tryptophan. D genes are given only for firm matches. For some rows the clone size is stated as once, few or many, or as a class when expanded; others skip it.

TRBJ1-5,13,.,TRBV12-3/TRBV12-4,many,TGTGCCAGCAGTATGACCTTTACACAGCCCCAGCATTTT,CASSMTFTQPQHF
TRBJ1-1,13,.,TRBV7-9,many,TGTGCCAGCAGCTCCTGGGGAGGCACTGAAGCTTTCTTT,CASSSWGGTEAFF
TRBJ2-1,11,.,TRBV20-1,many,TGCAGTGCTAGAGAAGACTACGAGCAGTTCTTC,CSAREDYEQFF
TRBJ2-7,15,.,TRBV25-1,many,TGTGCCAGCAGTGAATCCGGGACTCCTCCCTACGAGCAGTACTTC,CASSESGTPPYEQYF
TRBJ2-7,15,TRBD2,TRBV19,.,TGTGCCAGTAGTCCCTTTAGCGGGACCAACTACGAGCAGTACTTC,CASSPFSGTNYEQYF
TRBJ2-3,18,TRBD2,TRBV9,many,TGTGCCAGCAGCGTAGCTAGCGGGGGGGCCAGTCGAACAGATACGCAGTATTTT,CASSVASGGASRTDTQYF
TRBJ2-1,15,TRBD2,TRBV20-1,many,TGCAGTGCTAGCCTAGCGGGAGGGGGGTACAATGAGCAGTTCTTC,CSASLAGGGYNEQFF
TRBJ1-5,14,.,TRBV4-3,many,TGCGCCAGCAGCCAAAGGAAAGGGGTTCAGCCCCAGCATTTT,CASSQRKGVQPQHF
TRBJ2-7,15,TRBD1,TRBV6-2/TRBV6-3,many,TGTGCCAGCCTGTCCGACAGGGGGAGCTCCTACGAGCAGTACTTC,CASLSDRGSSYEQYF
TRBJ2-7,13,TRBD1,TRBV6-1,.,TGTGCCTCCTACGCCAGGGGGCTCTACGAGCAGTACTTC,CASYARGLYEQYF
TRBJ1-1,15,.,TRBV6-5,many,TGTGCCAGCAGTTACCAACCCCGGGTGGCAGGTGGCGCTTTCTTT,CASSYQPRVAGGAFF
TRBJ2-2,15,.,TRBV5-1,many,TGCGCCAGCACCTTCCGGGGAGAGGACACCGGGGAGCTGTTTTTT,CASTFRGEDTGELFF
TRBJ1-2,15,TRBD1,TRBV2,many,TGTGCCAGCAGTGCGCAGGACAGGGGACCCTATGGCTACACCTTC,CASSAQDRGPYGYTF
TRBJ1-1,13,TRBD1,TRBV29-1,.,TGCAGCGTTGAGCAGACAGGGGGCACTGAAGCTTTCTTT,CSVEQTGGTEAFF
TRBJ2-3,16,TRBD2,TRBV20-1,many,TGCAGTGCTAGGGGGCCCAGCGGGAGGGGCACAGATACGCAGTATTTT,CSARGPSGRGTDTQYF
TRBJ1-2,14,TRBD1,TRBV7-9,many,TGTGCCAGCAGCCCCTATTGGGGAACAGGGGCCTACACCTTC,CASSPYWGTGAYTF
TRBJ1-1,15,.,TRBV5-1,many,TGCGCCAGCAGCCGGATGGGCCTACCGAACACTGAAGCTTTCTTT,CASSRMGLPNTEAFF
TRBJ1-1,13,.,TRBV19,many,TGTGCCAGTAACTTGGGGATGAACACTGAAGCTTTCTTT,CASNLGMNTEAFF
TRBJ1-5,15,.,TRBV15,many,TGTGCCACCAGCAGAGGCAGGGCTATTTTGCAGCCCCAGCATTTT,CATSRGRAILQPQHF
TRBJ2-1,16,TRBD2,TRBV5-1,many,TGCGCCAGCAGTTTGGTAGCGGGAGCTTCCTACAATGAGCAGTTCTTC,CASSLVAGASYNEQFF
TRBJ1-5,13,.,TRBV30,many,TGTGCCTGGAGCCTCAATAGCAATCAGCCCCAGCATTTT,CAWSLNSNQPQHF
TRBJ2-2,16,.,TRBV7-6,many,TGTGCCAGCAGCTTACGGGCAGGGCAGAACACCGGGGAGCTGTTTTTT,CASSLRAGQNTGELFF
TRBJ2-3,14,TRBD2,TRBV5-4,many,TGTGCCAGCAGCTCCGGACTAGAGACAGATACGCAGTATTTT,CASSSGLETDTQYF
TRBJ2-1,15,TRBD1,TRBV5-1,many,TGCGCCAGCAGCCTAATCCCGGGACAGGGCCAACAGCAGTTCTTC,CASSLIPGQGQQQFF
TRBJ2-3,19,.,TRBV7-2,many,TGTGCCAGCAGCTTAGCCCCCTTAGGCGGAGGGGGTAGCACAGATACGCAGTATTTT,CASSLAPLGGGGSTDTQYF
TRBJ2-2,17,.,TRBV6-5,.,TGTGCCAGCAGTTACGGGCCCACAGCCTCGAACACCGGGGAGCTGTTTTTT,CASSYGPTASNTGELFF
TRBJ1-6,14,.,TRBV7-9,many,TGTGCCAGCAGCCGACGACAGCCTAATTCACCCCTCCACTTT,CASSRRQPNSPLHF
TRBJ1-1,15,TRBD1,TRBV5-1,many,TGCGCCAGCAGCCCACGACAGGGTGTAAACACTGAAGCTTTCTTT,CASSPRQGVNTEAFF
TRBJ1-1,13,.,TRBV5-8,many,TGTGCCAGCAGCTTGTTCGGGAACACTGAAGCTTTCTTT,CASSLFGNTEAFF
TRBJ2-7,14,.,TRBV7-6,many,TGTGCCAGAACCACATGGGGGGTAACTTACGAGCAGTACTTC,CARTTWGVTYEQYF
TRBJ1-1,14,.,TRBV7-9,many,TGTGCCAGCAGCTCCCCCGGCGCTAACACTGAAGCTTTCTTT,CASSSPGANTEAFF
TRBJ2-7,17,TRBD2,TRBV4-2,.,TGTGCCAGCAGCCCTTGGACTAGCGGGAGTATCAGCCACGAGCAGTACTTC,CASSPWTSGSISHEQYF
TRBJ1-1,13,.,TRBV7-2,.,TGTGCCAGCAGCTTACCGGTGAACACTGAAGCTTTCTTT,CASSLPVNTEAFF
TRBJ2-1,16,TRBD2,TRBV28,many,TGTGCCAGCAGCCCGACTAGCGGGAGGAGTTACAATGAGCAGTTCTTC,CASSPTSGRSYNEQFF
TRBJ1-4,13,.,TRBV6-1,many,TGTGCCAGCAGGGGGCCCACTAATGAAAAACTGTTTTTT,CASRGPTNEKLFF
TRBJ2-1,12,.,TRBV20-1,many,TGCAGTGCCCTGGACCCAAGGCATGAGCAGTTCTTC,CSALDPRHEQFF
TRBJ2-1,12,.,TRBV12-3/TRBV12-4,many,TGTGCCAGCAGTTTTCTCTACAATGAGCAGTTCTTC,CASSFLYNEQFF
TRBJ1-2,12,.,TRBV4-2,many,TGTGCCAGCAGCCAAGTTACCGGTAGCTACACCTTC,CASSQVTGSYTF